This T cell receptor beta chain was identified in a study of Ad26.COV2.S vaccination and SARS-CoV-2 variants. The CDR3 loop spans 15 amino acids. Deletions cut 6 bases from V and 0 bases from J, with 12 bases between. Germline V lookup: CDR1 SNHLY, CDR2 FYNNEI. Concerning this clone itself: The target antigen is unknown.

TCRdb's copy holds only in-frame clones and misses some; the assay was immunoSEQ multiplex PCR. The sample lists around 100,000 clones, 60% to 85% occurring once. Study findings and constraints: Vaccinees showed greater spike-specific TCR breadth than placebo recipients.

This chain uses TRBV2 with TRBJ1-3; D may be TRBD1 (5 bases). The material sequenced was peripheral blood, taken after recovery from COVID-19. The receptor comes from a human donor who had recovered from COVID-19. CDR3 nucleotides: TGTGCCAGCAGCGCCGACAGAAACTCTGGAAACACCATATATTTT. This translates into CASSADRNSGNTIYF.